This is a list of T cell receptor beta chains from one sample in a study of cytomegalovirus exposure and HLA in healthy donors. Profiling relied on immunoSEQ multiplex PCR, and the TCRdb table lists in-frame clones only, not all of them. The sample lists 95,000 to 150,000 clones, under 90% seen once, with 2.2% in the top ten. The sample comprised PBMCs. Source of these receptors: a middle-aged woman in good health and CMV-seronegative. Both conserved end residues are part of each CDR3.

len	v_gene	j_gene	CDR3aa
15	TRBV11-2	TRBJ2-1	CASSQLAGSYNEQFF
16	TRBV5-1	TRBJ1-6	CASSLAGSSYNSPLHF
15	TRBV6-1	TRBJ2-2	CASSEAGLPIGELFF
15	TRBV12-5	TRBJ2-1	CASGQGTGESNEQFF
19	TRBV19	TRBJ2-7	CASSIGPGTSGQSSYEQYF
16	TRBV6-6	TRBJ2-6	CASSYSYGLGANVLTF
15	TRBV2	TRBJ2-7	CASKSGTGGAYEQYF
15	TRBV13	TRBJ1-2	CASSLVGQFNYGYTF
16	TRBV7-3	TRBJ2-3	CASSLLPPQGADTQYF
14	TRBV5-1	TRBJ1-1	CASSFSRGETEAFF
14	TRBV2	TRBJ1-6	CASSKEEGYSPLHF